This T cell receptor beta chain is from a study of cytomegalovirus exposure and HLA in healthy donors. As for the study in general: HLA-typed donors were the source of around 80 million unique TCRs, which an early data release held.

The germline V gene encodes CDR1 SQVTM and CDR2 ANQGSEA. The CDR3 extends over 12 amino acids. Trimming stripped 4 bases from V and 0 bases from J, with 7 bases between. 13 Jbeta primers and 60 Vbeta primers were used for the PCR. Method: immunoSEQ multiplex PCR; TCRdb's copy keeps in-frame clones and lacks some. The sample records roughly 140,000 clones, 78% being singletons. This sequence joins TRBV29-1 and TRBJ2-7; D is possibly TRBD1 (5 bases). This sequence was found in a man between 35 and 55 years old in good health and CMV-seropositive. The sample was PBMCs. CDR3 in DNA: TGCAGCGTTGGCGACAGCTCCTACGAGCAGTACTTC. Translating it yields CSVGDSSYEQYF.